A single sample gave rise to the 22 T cell receptor beta chains below, sequenced in a study of PD-L1 blockade in urothelial cancer. The repertoire was sequenced with immunoSEQ multiplex PCR; TCRdb's copy has only in-frame clones and lacks some. Counted here are more than 95,000 clones, roughly 91% occurring once; the ten biggest clones make up around 1.7%. Time point in this sample: peripheral blood 6 weeks after treatment start. Sequenced here: PBMCs, sampled around atezolizumab (anti-PD-L1) treatment. The source is a man in his fifties or sixties with urothelial cancer.

The genes are TRBV7-2 and TRBJ2-5; 10 bases map to TRBD1. Germline values: CDR1 SGHTA, CDR2 FQGNSA. The J segment lost 6 bases and the V segment lost 2 bases, leaving 9 bases of the junction unmatched. The CDR3 consists of 16 residues. The CDR3 sequence: CASSLTGTGVRKTQYF. The CDR3 bases are TGTGCCAGCAGCTTAACCGGGACAGGGGTCCGGAAGACCCAGTACTTC.

The rearrangement joins TRBV2 to TRBJ1-4; TRBD1 agrees at 8 bases. After removal of 7 bases from V and 7 bases from J, the junction contained 11 bases not matched to a gene. CDR3 length equals 15 residues. CDR1 is SNHLY, CDR2 FYNNEI, per germline. Written as DNA, the CDR3 is TGTGCCAGCAAATCCCGGGACAGGCGAGGTGAAAAACTGTTTTTT. It is translated as CASKSRDRRGEKLFF.

This chain connects TRBV4-1 to TRBJ1-2, with 8 bases fitting TRBD1. V shed 4 bases and J 2 bases; nucleotides not matched to a gene: 9. The CDR3 consists of 16 residues. Germline V gene lookup returns CDR1 MGHRA and CDR2 YSYEKL. Written as DNA, the CDR3 is TGCGCCAGCAGCCGCACACAGGGGGAAATAAACTATGGCTACACCTTC. This gives the protein CASSRTQGEINYGYTF.

This sequence joins TRBV27 and TRBJ1-4; no clear D gene. V shed 6 bases and J shed 8 bases, with 25 bases lying between them. Germline CDR1 reads MNHEY; CDR2 reads SMNVEV (reference sequence). CDR3 length: 17 amino acids. Here the CDR3 reads CASRKKVTALEHEKLFF. CDR3 bases: TGTGCCAGCAGAAAAAAGGTGACCGCTTTGGAGCACGAAAAACTGTTTTTT.

V gene TRBV18 combines with J gene TRBJ1-2, with TRBD1 matching 9 bases. The CDR3 totals 16 residues. CDR1 and CDR2 (germline): KGHSH, LQKENI. J gave up 6 bases and V 5 bases, and 13 bases lay outside the gene matches. The DNA for the CDR3 is TGTGCCAGCTCATACCGGGACAGGGTCTTAGGGAATGGCTACACCTTC. Translated: CASSYRDRVLGNGYTF.

This clone was seen a handful of times. The rearrangement links TRBV6-5 to TRBJ1-5, with D possibly being TRBD1 (5 bases). Per germline, CDR1 MNHEY and CDR2 SVGAGI. V was clipped by 10 bases and J by 4 bases, with 17 bases between them. This CDR3 has 14 amino acids. For the CDR3, the DNA is TGTGCCACCGCGTTTTCAGGGATGAATCAGCCCCAGCATTTT. As protein: CATAFSGMNQPQHF.

The J gene is TRBJ2-3, the V gene TRBV18; TRBD2 matches 9 bases. Germline-derived CDR1 and CDR2 are KGHSH and LQKENI. The CDR3 spans 18 residues. V lost 3 bases, J lost 1 base, and 11 bases stayed unmatched. CDR3 DNA sequence: TGTGCCAGCTCACCCCCAAGCGGGAGGAAGACGGGCACAGATACGCAGTATTTT. It is translated as CASSPPSGRKTGTDTQYF.

The chain couples TRBV6-6 to TRBJ1-2; perhaps TRBD1 as D (5 bases). The CDR3 length is 15 residues. In germline, CDR1 is MNHNY, CDR2 SVGAGI (reference sequence). V shed 2 bases and J shed 7 bases, with 17 bases lying between them. CDR3 amino acids: CASSYIAAGLGGYTF. The CDR3 DNA follows: TGTGCCAGCAGTTACATAGCGGCAGGGCTGGGTGGCTACACCTTC.

The rearrangement links TRBV5-1 to TRBJ2-1, with 10 bases identical to TRBD2. After removal of 0 bases from V and 6 bases from J, the junction contained 6 bases not matched to a gene. This CDR3 spans 16 amino acids. CDR1 is SGHRS, CDR2 YFSETQ, per germline. The CDR3 nucleotides read TGCGCCAGCAGCTTGGGGTCCAGCGGGGGGGCCAATGAGCAGTTCTTC. It codes for CASSLGSSGGANEQFF.

This clone was seen more than once but under ten times. This sequence joins TRBV19 and TRBJ2-2, with a weak D call TRBD1 (5 bases). CDR3 length: 15 amino acids. Per the germline V gene, CDR1 is LNHDA and CDR2 is SQIVND (reference sequence). The ends were cut back, 6 bases at V and 6 bases at J, with 17 bases in the middle. The CDR3 coding sequence is TGTGCCAGTAGCGCGCCCCCAGGGCGAGCCGGGGAGCTGTTTTTT. This codes for CASSAPPGRAGELFF.

CDR3: CASSAPGTGVYNEQFF. CDR3 in DNA: TGTGCCAGCAGTGCCCCCGGGACAGGGGTCTACAATGAGCAGTTCTTC. This chain joins TRBV6-1 and TRBJ2-1; 10 nucleotides align to TRBD1. Germline values: CDR1 MNHNS, CDR2 SASEGT. This CDR3 spans 16 amino acids. V was pared by 4 bases and J by 3 bases, with 6 bases of the junction left unmatched.

The chain uses TRBV27 and TRBJ2-2; D possibly corresponds to TRBD2 (6 bases). Trimming took off 4 bases at V and 5 bases at J, with 8 bases between the two ends. The CDR3 contains 13 residues. Germline V gene data show CDR1 as MNHEY and CDR2 as SMNVEV (reference sequence). Written as DNA, the CDR3 is TGTGCCAGCAGTTATCGGGAGACCGGGGAGCTGTTTTTT. Protein sequence: CASSYRETGELFF.

This clone has more than one count but fewer than ten. This CDR3 is CSAAGHTEAFF. The CDR3 bases are TGCAGTGCCGCGGGGCACACTGAAGCTTTCTTT. This chain joins TRBV20-1 and TRBJ1-1, with D perhaps TRBD1 (5 bases). Germline V gene data show CDR1 as DFQATT and CDR2 as SNEGSKA (reference sequence). There are 11 residues in the CDR3. Trimming stripped 6 bases from V and 3 bases from J, with 8 bases between.

This sequence joins TRBV4-3 and TRBJ1-1, with 10 positions matching TRBD1. The V gene end was trimmed by 0 bases and the J gene end by 3 bases; junction bases not matched to a gene: 10. The CDR3 extends over 18 amino acids. Germline assignment: CDR1 LGHNA and CDR2 YSLEER. CDR3 protein: CASSQDGPRQGAYTEAFF. Here the CDR3 DNA reads TGCGCCAGCAGCCAAGATGGCCCCCGACAGGGGGCGTACACTGAAGCTTTCTTT.

V is TRBV7-2 and J is TRBJ1-6; D uncertain. Per germline, CDR1 SGHTA and CDR2 FQGNSA. This CDR3 has 15 residues. The V end was cut by 5 bases, the J end by 10 bases, with 18 bases between. The CDR3 sequence is CASSPRGVMGSPLHF. DNA of the CDR3: TGTGCCAGCAGCCCCCGCGGGGTGATGGGCTCACCCCTCCACTTT.

V and J are TRBV9 and TRBJ1-1; no definite D call. V was pared by 7 bases and J by 3 bases, with 13 bases between. Germline CDR1 is SGDLS and CDR2 is YYNGEE. The CDR3 is made up of 13 amino acids. The CDR3 sequence is CASGTQPHTEAFF. In nucleotides, the CDR3 is TGTGCCAGCGGAACACAGCCGCACACTGAAGCTTTCTTT.

The V and J genes are TRBV9 and TRBJ2-3; a possible D gene is TRBD2 (6 bases). CDR1 is SGDLS and CDR2 is YYNGEE in the germline V gene. There are 16 residues in the CDR3. V lost 0 bases, J lost 2 bases, and 13 bases lay in between. CDR3 sequence: CASSVEGTSPTDTQYF. DNA of the CDR3: TGTGCCAGCAGCGTAGAGGGAACTAGCCCCACAGATACGCAGTATTTT.

The chain employs TRBV9 and TRBJ2-3; D uncertain. In germline, CDR1 is SGDLS, CDR2 YYNGEE. Trimming cost V 0 bases and J 1 base, with 15 bases left between them. The CDR3 has 17 amino acids. The CDR3 sequence is CASSVDVSVLRTDTQYF. CDR3 DNA sequence: TGTGCCAGCAGCGTAGATGTAAGCGTACTCCGCACAGATACGCAGTATTTT.

The chain has TRBV5-8 and TRBJ1-6; D is undetermined. V lost 4 bases, J lost 7 bases, and 12 bases lay in between. Germline values: CDR1 SGHTS, CDR2 YDEGEE. The CDR3 has 14 amino acids. This CDR3 is CASSPRLANSPLHF. The CDR3 coding sequence is TGTGCCAGCAGCCCCCGATTAGCCAATTCACCCCTCCACTTT.

CDR3 protein: CASSISGTGGEQFF. The CDR3 DNA reads as TGTGCCAGTAGTATCTCCGGGACAGGGGGGGAGCAGTTCTTC. This chain uses TRBV19 with TRBJ2-1; 11 nucleotides match TRBD1. Germline assignment: CDR1 LNHDA and CDR2 SQIVND (reference sequence). V lost 3 bases, J lost 10 bases, and 5 bases stayed unmatched. The CDR3 is 14 residues long.

The CDR3 sequence: CASSLSTGEAGELFF. Here the CDR3 DNA reads TGTGCCAGCAGCTTATCCACAGGGGAGGCCGGGGAGCTGTTTTTT. The rearrangement links TRBV7-8 to TRBJ2-2, with D perhaps matching TRBD1 (7 bases). Germline assignment: CDR1 SGHVS and CDR2 FQNEAQ. Trimming stripped 2 bases from V and 6 bases from J, with 13 bases between. CDR3 length: 15 amino acids.

The table lists this clone with a count of one. This chain joins TRBV5-1 and TRBJ2-1; TRBD1 matches at 9 bases. The CDR3 has 15 residues. The germline gives CDR1 SGHRS, CDR2 YFSETQ. The ends lost 3 bases at V and 8 bases at J; junction bases unmatched: 9. The CDR3 DNA reads TGCGCCAGCAGCTCACAGGGGGCGCGAGTCGATGAGCAGTTCTTC. Encoded protein: CASSSQGARVDEQFF.